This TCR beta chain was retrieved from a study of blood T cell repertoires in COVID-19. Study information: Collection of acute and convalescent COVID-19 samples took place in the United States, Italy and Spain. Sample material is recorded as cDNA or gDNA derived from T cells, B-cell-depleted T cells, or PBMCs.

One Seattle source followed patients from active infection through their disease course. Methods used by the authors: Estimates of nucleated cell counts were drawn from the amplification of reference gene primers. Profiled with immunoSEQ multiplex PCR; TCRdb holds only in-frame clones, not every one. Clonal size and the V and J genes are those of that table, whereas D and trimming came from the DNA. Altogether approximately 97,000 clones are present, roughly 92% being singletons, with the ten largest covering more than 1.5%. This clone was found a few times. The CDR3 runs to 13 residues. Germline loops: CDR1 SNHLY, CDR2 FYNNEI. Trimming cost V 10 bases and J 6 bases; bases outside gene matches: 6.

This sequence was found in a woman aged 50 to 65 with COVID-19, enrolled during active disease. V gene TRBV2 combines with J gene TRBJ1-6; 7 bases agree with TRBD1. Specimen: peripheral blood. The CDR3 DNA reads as TGTGCCACCACAGGGGCTGTTAATTCACCCCTCCACTTT. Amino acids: CATTGAVNSPLHF.